This T cell receptor (beta chain) was recovered during a study of control samples from healthy donors and cancer patients. Germline values: CDR1 MDHEN, CDR2 SYDVKM. Trimming removed 6 bases from V and 8 bases from J; junction bases left unmatched: 15. The CDR3 runs 15 residues. In its sample, this clone was seen a few times. The repertoire was sequenced with immunoSEQ multiplex PCR; TCRdb's copy has only in-frame clones and lacks some. The sample records 170,000 or so clones, more than 90% being singletons. The sequencing sample was made of blood. This TCR derives from a man aged 25-45 years in good health. The rearrangement joins TRBV28 to TRBJ1-2; 7 nucleotides align to TRBD1. The CDR3 DNA follows: TGTGCCAGCAGAAAAATGAAGGGGGCATTAGGGGGCTACACCTTC. Translation: CASRKMKGALGGYTF.